This is a list of T cell receptor beta chains from one sample in a study of cytomegalovirus exposure and HLA in healthy donors. Using immunoSEQ multiplex PCR, the repertoire was profiled, and TCRdb retains in-frame clones only, with some absent. Of 140,000 or so clones in the sample, approximately 90% were seen once. Input material: PBMCs. The receptors here all came from a young man in good health and CMV-seronegative. The CDR3 runs from the conserved cysteine through the conserved F or W. The D gene is left open where the match is weak. Not all rows give a size; the values are once, few, many and, for expanded clones, a class.

clone_size: NA
d_call: TRBD2
j_call: TRBJ2-7
v_call: TRBV15
cdr3_nt: TGTGCCACCAGACTAGCGGGGGGCCCGAGGACCTACGAGCAGTACTTC
cdr3_aa: CATRLAGGPRTYEQYF

clone_size: NA
d_call: TRBD1
j_call: TRBJ1-2
v_call: TRBV7-6
cdr3_nt: TGTGCCAGCAGCCCCCAGGGGGGCAACTATGGCTACACCTTC
cdr3_aa: CASSPQGGNYGYTF

clone_size: NA
d_call: NA
j_call: TRBJ2-7
v_call: TRBV5-1
cdr3_nt: TGCGCCAGCAGCTTGGGACACAGCTCCTACGAGCAGTACTTC
cdr3_aa: CASSLGHSSYEQYF

clone_size: few
d_call: NA
j_call: TRBJ1-1
v_call: TRBV18
cdr3_nt: TGTGCCAGCTTTCCCGGGGAAAGCACTGAAGCTTTCTTT
cdr3_aa: CASFPGESTEAFF

clone_size: once
d_call: TRBD1
j_call: TRBJ1-2
v_call: TRBV25-1
cdr3_nt: TGTGCCAGCAGTGAATATAACGGACAGGGTAACGGCTACACCTTC
cdr3_aa: CASSEYNGQGNGYTF

clone_size: NA
d_call: NA
j_call: TRBJ1-2
v_call: TRBV7-9
cdr3_nt: TGTGCCAGCAGCCCCACTAACTATGGCTACACCTTC
cdr3_aa: CASSPTNYGYTF

clone_size: NA
d_call: NA
j_call: TRBJ2-2
v_call: TRBV27
cdr3_nt: TGTGCCAGCCAGGGTGCCGGGGAGCTGTTTTTT
cdr3_aa: CASQGAGELFF

clone_size: NA
d_call: TRBD2
j_call: TRBJ2-3
v_call: TRBV25-1
cdr3_nt: TGTGCCAGCACCCCAGGCGGGAGGGGGTCAGATACGCAGTATTTT
cdr3_aa: CASTPGGRGSDTQYF

clone_size: NA
d_call: TRBD1
j_call: TRBJ2-1
v_call: TRBV5-4
cdr3_nt: TGTGCCAGCAGCTTACCGGGACAGGGGGCCTACAATGAGCAGTTCTTC
cdr3_aa: CASSLPGQGAYNEQFF

clone_size: NA
d_call: TRBD2
j_call: TRBJ2-5
v_call: TRBV9
cdr3_nt: TGTGCCAGCAGCCGAACGACTAGCGGGAGAGGAGAGACCCAGTACTTC
cdr3_aa: CASSRTTSGRGETQYF

clone_size: once
d_call: TRBD1
j_call: TRBJ2-1
v_call: TRBV6-1
cdr3_nt: TGTGCCAGCAGTACGGGACAGGGGGGTCATGAGCAGTTCTTC
cdr3_aa: CASSTGQGGHEQFF

clone_size: NA
d_call: NA
j_call: TRBJ1-5
v_call: TRBV6-6
cdr3_nt: TGTGCCAGCAGTTACTCCGGGGGGGGGAATCAGCCCCAGCATTTT
cdr3_aa: CASSYSGGGNQPQHF

clone_size: NA
d_call: NA
j_call: TRBJ1-1
v_call: TRBV7-7
cdr3_nt: TGTGCCACCTTTACGCAACAGGCGAACACTGAAGCTTTCTTT
cdr3_aa: CATFTQQANTEAFF

clone_size: NA
d_call: TRBD1
j_call: TRBJ1-1
v_call: TRBV9
cdr3_nt: TGTGCCAGCAGCGTCTCAGGGGGCGCACTGAACACTGAAGCTTTCTTT
cdr3_aa: CASSVSGGALNTEAFF

clone_size: NA
d_call: NA
j_call: TRBJ2-1
v_call: TRBV6-1
cdr3_nt: TGTGCCAGCACCCATTACAATGAGCAGTTCTTC
cdr3_aa: CASTHYNEQFF

clone_size: few
d_call: NA
j_call: TRBJ1-2
v_call: TRBV15
cdr3_nt: TGTGCCACCAGCAGAGATCGGGCAGGGGATTATGGCTACACCTTC
cdr3_aa: CATSRDRAGDYGYTF

clone_size: NA
d_call: TRBD2
j_call: TRBJ2-4
v_call: TRBV4-2
cdr3_nt: TGTGCCAGCAGCCAAGATGTGACCCTAGCGGAGGTAACCTTAGCCAAAAACATTCAGTACTTC
cdr3_aa: CASSQDVTLAEVTLAKNIQYF

clone_size: NA
d_call: TRBD2
j_call: TRBJ2-1
v_call: TRBV5-1
cdr3_nt: TGCGCCAGCAGCTCGGGACTAGCGGCCAATGAGCAGTTCTTC
cdr3_aa: CASSSGLAANEQFF

clone_size: NA
d_call: TRBD2
j_call: TRBJ2-7
v_call: TRBV11-3
cdr3_nt: TGTGCCAGCAGCTTAGCCGGGGGACTAACCTACGAGCAGTACTTC
cdr3_aa: CASSLAGGLTYEQYF

clone_size: NA
d_call: NA
j_call: TRBJ2-5
v_call: TRBV2
cdr3_nt: TGTGCCAGCAGTGAAGGGCCCCAAGAGACCCAGTACTTC
cdr3_aa: CASSEGPQETQYF

clone_size: NA
d_call: TRBD1
j_call: TRBJ1-1
v_call: TRBV5-1
cdr3_nt: TGCGCCAGCAGCACGTGGACAGGAGAGAACACTGAAGCTTTCTTT
cdr3_aa: CASSTWTGENTEAFF

clone_size: NA
d_call: NA
j_call: TRBJ2-1
v_call: TRBV11-3
cdr3_nt: TGTGCCAGCAGCTTAACCCCCCTACTCGGGAAGGTAGGCAATGAGCAGTTCTTC
cdr3_aa: CASSLTPLLGKVGNEQFF